The sequence of this T cell receptor (beta chain) was determined in a study of T cell responses to AZD1222 COVID-19 vaccine (dated by TCRdb to the early 2020s). Looking at the study overall: TCR sequencing covered over 230 trial participants: around 210 given two doses of AZD1222 and around 26 given two doses of MenACWY control vaccine. Trial participants were enrolled by age into subgroups of 18-55, 56-69 and 70-plus years, and about 150, 27 and 61 TCR-sequenced participants, respectively, were included in these subgroups. Findings and caveats that apply to the study as a whole: No day 14 peak-response samples were available, so repertoires were characterized only after the peak T cell response. After two AZD1222 doses, spike-specific TCR breadth and depth were significantly higher than at day 0 and than in MenACWY recipients. The whole spike protein was spanned by vaccine-associated CD4 TCRs, and dominant responses were seen in regions 160-218 and 743-854. Conclusions about previously exposed vaccinees are limited because only five to seven AZD1222 recipients were SARS-CoV-2 seropositive at baseline. Most participants were white British and females outnumbered males, and the authors suggested that clonal diversity may have been underestimated. Reportedly, close to half of the unique spike-specific TCRs recognized epitopes lying outside the regions that are mutated in the B.1.351 and B.1.1.7 variants. In the small 56-69-year group, the increase in depth fell short of significance, most likely because of low power.

To note about this clone: Its binding antigen is unknown. Base quality data are lacking; no much larger clone is found one base away.

The CDR3 regions of human TCRbeta chains were subjected to immunosequencing. For the original study's pipeline: TCRs in the repertoires were compared against a reference library of SARS-CoV-2-specific TCRs that had been generated with the MIRA antigen-specificity platform. Breadth was defined as the fraction of unique TCRs that were SARS-CoV-2-associated. Depth was defined as the fraction of total T cells that were SARS-CoV-2-associated. Using the MIRA data, each spike-specific TCR was assigned both to the spike region to which the TCR was reactive and to a CD4 or CD8 class. Log10-transformed breadth and depth values were compared by one-way ANOVA with Sidak's multiple comparisons tests. TCRdb re-hosts the immuneACCESS table, in-frame sequences only. Its copies lack some clones; in the studies checked, an unresolved V gene accounts for under half of them, and the cause for the rest is not known. V and J calls and clone size are those listed in that table; D and trimming were worked out from the DNA. For this sample the table gives over 120,000 clones, of which about 90% were detected only once. The ten largest clones add up to roughly 3% of the sample.

The intended sense of this specimen's time point label: about 28 days (+/-7) after the second vaccine dose. Because spike-specific TCR depth and breadth did not differ between the two schedules, AZD1222 recipients who got a second dose at roughly 4 weeks were pooled with those who got a second dose at roughly 12 weeks. Vaccinee samples came from UK trials COV001 and COV002, including a single-blind randomized controlled phase 2/3 trial of AZD1222 (ChAdOx1 nCoV-19) in healthy adults. Trial participant PBMC samples were collected at day 0 and day 28 after the second dose for TCRbeta chain sequencing. V loses 5 bases of germline sequence and J loses 5 bases, and the interval between the two ends is 22 bases. Its CDR3 holds 16 amino acids, cysteine through phenylalanine. Only the CDR3 DNA stays, 48 bases, in frame from base 1. The germline V gene (reference sequence) sets CDR1 to SEHNR and CDR2 to FQNEAQ.

The origin of this receptor is an adult who received the AZD1222 COVID-19 vaccine. The chain links TRBV7-9 with TRBJ2-7; TRBD1 is perhaps the D gene, given 6 matching bases. This material consisted of peripheral blood, taken 28 days after the second AZD1222 dose. CDR3 sequence: CASSPRTVTPGDEQYF. Here is the DNA: TGTGCCAGCAGCCCACGGACAGTTACCCCAGGGGACGAGCAGTACTTC.